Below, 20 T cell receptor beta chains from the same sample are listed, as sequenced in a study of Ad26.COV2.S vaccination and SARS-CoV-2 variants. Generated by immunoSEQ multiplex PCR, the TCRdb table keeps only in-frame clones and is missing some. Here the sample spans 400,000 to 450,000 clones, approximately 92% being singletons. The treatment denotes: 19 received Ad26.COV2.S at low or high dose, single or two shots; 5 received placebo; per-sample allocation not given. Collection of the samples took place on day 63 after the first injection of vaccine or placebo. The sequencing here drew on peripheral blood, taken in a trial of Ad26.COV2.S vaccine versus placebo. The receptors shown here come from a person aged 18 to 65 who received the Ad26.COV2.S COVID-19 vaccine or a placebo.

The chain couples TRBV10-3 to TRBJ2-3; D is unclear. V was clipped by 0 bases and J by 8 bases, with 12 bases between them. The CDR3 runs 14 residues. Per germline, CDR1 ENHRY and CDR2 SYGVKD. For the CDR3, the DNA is TGTGCCATCAGTGAGTCATTAATGATGGTTACGCAGTATTTT. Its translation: CAISESLMMVTQYF.

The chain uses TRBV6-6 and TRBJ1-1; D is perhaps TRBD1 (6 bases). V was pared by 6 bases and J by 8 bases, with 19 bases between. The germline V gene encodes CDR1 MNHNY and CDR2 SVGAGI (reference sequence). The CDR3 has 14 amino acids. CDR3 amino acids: CASSLIGGAGEAFF. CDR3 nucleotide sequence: TGTGCCAGCAGCCTTATAGGGGGGGCGGGAGAAGCTTTCTTT.

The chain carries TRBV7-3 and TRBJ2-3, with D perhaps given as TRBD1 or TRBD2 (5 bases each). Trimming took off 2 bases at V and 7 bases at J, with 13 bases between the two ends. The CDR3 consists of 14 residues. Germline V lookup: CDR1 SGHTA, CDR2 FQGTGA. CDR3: CASSLGASPHTQYF. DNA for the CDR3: TGTGCCAGCAGCTTAGGGGCTAGCCCCCATACGCAGTATTTT.

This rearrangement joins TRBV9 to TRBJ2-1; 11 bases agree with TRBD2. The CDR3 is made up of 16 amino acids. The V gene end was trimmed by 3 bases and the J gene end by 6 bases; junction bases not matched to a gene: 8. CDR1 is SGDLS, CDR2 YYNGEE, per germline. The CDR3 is CASSAPGTSGLNEQFF. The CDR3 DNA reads TGTGCCAGCAGCGCCCCCGGGACTAGCGGACTCAATGAGCAGTTCTTC.

The CDR3 spells CSVKGAYGYTF. The CDR3 bases are TGCAGCGTTAAAGGGGCCTATGGCTACACCTTC. The V and J genes are TRBV20-1 and TRBJ1-2, with a weak D call TRBD1 (5 bases). Germline V gene lookup returns CDR1 DFQATT and CDR2 SNEGSKA (reference sequence). CDR3 size: 11 residues.

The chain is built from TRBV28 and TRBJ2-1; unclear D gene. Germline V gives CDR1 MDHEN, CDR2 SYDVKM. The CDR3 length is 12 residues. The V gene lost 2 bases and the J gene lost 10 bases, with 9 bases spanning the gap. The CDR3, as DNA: TGTGCCAGCAGTTTAAAGACACTAGAGCAGTTCTTC. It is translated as CASSLKTLEQFF.

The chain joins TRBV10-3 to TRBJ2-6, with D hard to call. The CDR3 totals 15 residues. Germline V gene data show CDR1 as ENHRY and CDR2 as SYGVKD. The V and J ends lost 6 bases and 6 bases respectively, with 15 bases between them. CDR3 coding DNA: TGTGCCATCAGGAACAGCCTCTCCGAGGCCAACGTCCTGACTTTC. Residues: CAIRNSLSEANVLTF.

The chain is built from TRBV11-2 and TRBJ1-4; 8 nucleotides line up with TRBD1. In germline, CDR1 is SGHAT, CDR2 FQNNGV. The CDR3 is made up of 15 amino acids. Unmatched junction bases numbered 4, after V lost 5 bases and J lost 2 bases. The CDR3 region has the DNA TGTGCCAGCAGCCGCCGGACAGGGACTAATGAAAAACTGTTTTTT. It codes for CASSRRTGTNEKLFF.

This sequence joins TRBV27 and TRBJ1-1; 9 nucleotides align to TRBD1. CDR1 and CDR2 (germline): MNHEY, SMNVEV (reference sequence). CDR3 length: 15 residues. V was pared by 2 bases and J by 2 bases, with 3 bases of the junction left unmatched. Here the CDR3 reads CASSLAGQGNTEAFF. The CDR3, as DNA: TGTGCCAGCAGTTTAGCGGGACAGGGTAACACTGAAGCTTTCTTT.

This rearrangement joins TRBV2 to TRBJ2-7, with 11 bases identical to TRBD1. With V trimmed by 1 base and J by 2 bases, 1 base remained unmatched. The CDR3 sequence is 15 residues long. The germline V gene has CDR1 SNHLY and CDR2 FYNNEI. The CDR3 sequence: CASSEGGQGAYEQYF. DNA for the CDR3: TGTGCCAGCAGTGAAGGGGGACAGGGGGCCTACGAGCAGTACTTC.

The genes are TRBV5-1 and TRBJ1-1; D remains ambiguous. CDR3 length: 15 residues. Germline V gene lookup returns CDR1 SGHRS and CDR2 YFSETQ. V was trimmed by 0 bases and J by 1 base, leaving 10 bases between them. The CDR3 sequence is CASSLVVGRNTEAFF. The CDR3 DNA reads TGCGCCAGCAGCTTGGTGGTAGGGAGGAACACTGAAGCTTTCTTT. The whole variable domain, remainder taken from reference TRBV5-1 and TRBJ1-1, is KAGVTQTPRYLIKTRGQQVTLSCSPISGHRSVSWYQQTPGQGLQFLFEYFSETQRNKGNFPGRFSGRQFSNSRSEMNVSTLELGDSALYLCASSLVVGRNTEAFFGQGTRLTVV.

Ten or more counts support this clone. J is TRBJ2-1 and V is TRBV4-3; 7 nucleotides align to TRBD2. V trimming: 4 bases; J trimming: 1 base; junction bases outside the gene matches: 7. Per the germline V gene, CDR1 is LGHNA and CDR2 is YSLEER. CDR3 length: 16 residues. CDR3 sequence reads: CASSPSGDYSYNEQFF. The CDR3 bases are TGCGCCAGCAGCCCATCGGGGGACTATTCCTACAATGAGCAGTTCTTC.

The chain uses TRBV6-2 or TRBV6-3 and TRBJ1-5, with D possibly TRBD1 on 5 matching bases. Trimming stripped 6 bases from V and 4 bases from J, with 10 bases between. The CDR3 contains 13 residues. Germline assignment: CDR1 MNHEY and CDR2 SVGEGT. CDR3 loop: CASSTYRNQPQHF. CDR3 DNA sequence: TGTGCCAGCAGCACATACAGGAATCAGCCCCAGCATTTT.

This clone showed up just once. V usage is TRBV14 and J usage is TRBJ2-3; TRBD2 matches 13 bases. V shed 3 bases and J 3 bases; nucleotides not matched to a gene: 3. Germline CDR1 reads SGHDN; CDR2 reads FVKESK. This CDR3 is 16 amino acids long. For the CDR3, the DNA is TGTGCCAGCAGCCAGCGGACTAGCGGGGGTACAGATACGCAGTATTTT. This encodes CASSQRTSGGTDTQYF.

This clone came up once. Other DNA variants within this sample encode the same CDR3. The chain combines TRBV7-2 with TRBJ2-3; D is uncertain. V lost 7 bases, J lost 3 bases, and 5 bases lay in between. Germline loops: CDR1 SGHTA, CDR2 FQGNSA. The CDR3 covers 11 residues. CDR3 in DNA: TGTGCCAGCACCTCGACAGATACGCAGTATTTT. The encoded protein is CASTSTDTQYF.

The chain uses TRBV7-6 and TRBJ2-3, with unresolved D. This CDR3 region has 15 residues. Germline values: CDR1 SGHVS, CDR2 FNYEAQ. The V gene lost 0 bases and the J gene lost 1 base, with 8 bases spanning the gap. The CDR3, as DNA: TGTGCCAGCAGCTTAGCGACGGGCCGCACAGATACGCAGTATTTT. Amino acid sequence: CASSLATGRTDTQYF. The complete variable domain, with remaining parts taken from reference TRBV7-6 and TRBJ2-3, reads GAGVSQSPRYKVTKRGQDVALRCDPISGHVSLYWYRQALGQGPEFLTYFNYEAQQDKSGLPNDRFSAERPEGSISTLTIQRTEQRDSAMYRCASSLATGRTDTQYFGPGTRLTVL.

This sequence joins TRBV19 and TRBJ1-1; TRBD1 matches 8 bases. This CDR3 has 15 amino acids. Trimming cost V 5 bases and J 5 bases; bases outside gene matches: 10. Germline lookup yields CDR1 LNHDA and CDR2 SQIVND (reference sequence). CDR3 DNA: TGTGCCAGTAGTGTTACCGGGACAGGACATACTGAAGCTTTCTTT. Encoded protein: CASSVTGTGHTEAFF.

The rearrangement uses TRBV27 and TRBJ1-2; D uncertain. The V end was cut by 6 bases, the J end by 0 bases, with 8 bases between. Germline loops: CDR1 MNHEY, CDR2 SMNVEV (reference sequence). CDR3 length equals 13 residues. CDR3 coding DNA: TGTGCCAGCAGCGCCGGGCCTAACTATGGCTACACCTTC. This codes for CASSAGPNYGYTF.

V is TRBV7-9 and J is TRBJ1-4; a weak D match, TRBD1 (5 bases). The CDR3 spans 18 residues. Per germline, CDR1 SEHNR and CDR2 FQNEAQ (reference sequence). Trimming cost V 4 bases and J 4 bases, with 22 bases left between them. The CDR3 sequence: CASSSNPDTRRLNEKLFF. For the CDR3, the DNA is TGTGCCAGCAGCTCGAACCCGGACACCCGCCGACTTAATGAAAAACTGTTTTTT.

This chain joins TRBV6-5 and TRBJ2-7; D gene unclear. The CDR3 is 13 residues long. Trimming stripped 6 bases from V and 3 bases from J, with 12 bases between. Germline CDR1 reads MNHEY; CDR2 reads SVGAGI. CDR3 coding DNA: TGTGCCAGCAGCCTTCTAGGGTTCTACGAGCAGTACTTC. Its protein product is CASSLLGFYEQYF.